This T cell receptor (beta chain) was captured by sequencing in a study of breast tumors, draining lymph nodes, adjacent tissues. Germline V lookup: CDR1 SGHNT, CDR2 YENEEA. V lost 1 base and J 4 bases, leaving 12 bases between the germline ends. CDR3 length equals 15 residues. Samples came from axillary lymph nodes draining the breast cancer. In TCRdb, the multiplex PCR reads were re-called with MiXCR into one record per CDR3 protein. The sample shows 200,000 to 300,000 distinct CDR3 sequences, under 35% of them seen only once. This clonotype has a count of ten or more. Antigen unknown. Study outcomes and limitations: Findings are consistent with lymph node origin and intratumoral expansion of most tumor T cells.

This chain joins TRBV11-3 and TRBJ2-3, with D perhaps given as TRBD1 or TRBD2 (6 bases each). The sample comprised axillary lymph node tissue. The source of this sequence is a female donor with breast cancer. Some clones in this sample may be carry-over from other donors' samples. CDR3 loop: CASSLGQERADTQYF. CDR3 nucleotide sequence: TGTGCCAGCAGCTTAGGACAGGAGCGGGCAGATACGCAGTATTTT.